This is a list of T cell receptor beta chains from one sample in a study of blood T cell repertoires in COVID-19. TCRdb keeps only in-frame clones here, not all; method: immunoSEQ multiplex PCR. The sample includes around 54,000 clones, around 89% of them seen just once. Source material: peripheral blood. Every receptor here comes from a human donor in a cohort sampled during active COVID-19. Both conserved end residues are part of each CDR3.

cdr3_aa j_call v_call
CASSQLYLAEYEQYF TRBJ2-7 TRBV4-1
CASSVTGSGNTIYF TRBJ1-3 TRBV9
CASSLFSGNTIYF TRBJ1-3 TRBV12-3/TRBV12-4
CASSFPGAGSGNTIYF TRBJ1-3 TRBV2
CASRKGATYNEQFF TRBJ2-1 TRBV27
CASSGGTALWTLHF TRBJ1-6 TRBV10-2
CASSGQGVTYNEQFF TRBJ2-1 TRBV5-6
CASSRAGYGYTF TRBJ1-2 TRBV27
CASSPGTNEQYF TRBJ2-7 TRBV18
CASSPRTSGYNEQFF TRBJ2-1 TRBV11-1
CASAGAYSNQPQHF TRBJ1-5 TRBV2
CATSRDQSDRVGYEQFF TRBJ2-1 TRBV15
CSVENPGLYTEAFF TRBJ1-1 TRBV29-1
CASSHIAGGNTGELFF TRBJ2-2 TRBV28
CASSPGDRHTEAFF TRBJ1-1 TRBV3-1/TRBV3-2
CSVEDVGVAYNEQFF TRBJ2-1 TRBV29-1
CASSVDSTGELFF TRBJ2-2 TRBV9
CASSQVASGRTDTQYF TRBJ2-3 TRBV4-3
CASSLVTGGPTDTQYF TRBJ2-3 TRBV11-2
CASRGTGNLNQPQHF TRBJ1-5 TRBV19
CASSQLRGSDTGYTF TRBJ1-2 TRBV4-1
CASSLAGDQETQYF TRBJ2-5 TRBV5-5
CASRPRSGNYEQYF TRBJ2-7 TRBV11-1
CASSQGPRSYEQYF TRBJ2-7 TRBV4-1
CASSPLASGAHEQFF TRBJ2-1 TRBV7-7
CASRNTGGSNQPQHF TRBJ1-5 TRBV28
CASRLTYDSNQPQHF TRBJ1-5 TRBV19
CAWGYSYGYTF TRBJ1-2 TRBV30
CSVEGQGETQYF TRBJ2-5 TRBV29-1
CATSRDVSSYNSPLHF TRBJ1-6 TRBV15
CASSPRTGGYTEAFF TRBJ1-1 TRBV7-8
CASSPGTVDSPLHF TRBJ1-6 TRBV18
CAWSGGLDTGELFF TRBJ2-2 TRBV30
CASSGGQINQPQHF TRBJ1-5 TRBV27
CASSQTAADNEQFF TRBJ2-1 TRBV4-1
CASKSGQAAGELFF TRBJ2-2 TRBV11-1
CASSQDWTRGHNEQFF TRBJ2-1 TRBV3-1/TRBV3-2
CASSFAVYNEQFF TRBJ2-1 TRBV12-3/TRBV12-4
CASSAGQGKREKLFF TRBJ1-4 TRBV5-1
CASSPRDTSYEQYF TRBJ2-7 TRBV4-1
CATRAESSNEQFF TRBJ2-1 TRBV24-1
CASSLDRTGRGATEAFF TRBJ1-1 TRBV11-3
CASSDEREDRYEQYF TRBJ2-7 TRBV7-9
CASSLPGGKSQPQHF TRBJ1-5 TRBV28
CAWNQGTGTGETQYF TRBJ2-5 TRBV30
CASSLGNQGHTQYF TRBJ2-3 TRBV5-1
CSVEDKRSNYGYTF TRBJ1-2 TRBV29-1
CASSYTGQGNEKLFF TRBJ1-4 TRBV6-6
CASSLVPDMNTEAFF TRBJ1-1 TRBV7-2
CASSSAGKSTDTQYF TRBJ2-3 TRBV7-3
CATSDRQTPVGDTQYF TRBJ2-3 TRBV24-1
CASSFRGTQSSYNEQFF TRBJ2-1 TRBV7-2
CASSQPGQGAGDEQYF TRBJ2-7 TRBV3-1/TRBV3-2
CASSLGADQPQHF TRBJ1-5 TRBV5-1
CASSLVGRAYEQYF TRBJ2-7 TRBV11-2
CASSMGLPPTYEQYF TRBJ2-7 TRBV19
CASSPGTGGENQPQHF TRBJ1-5 TRBV18